These T cell receptor beta chains were read from a single sample in a study of blood T cell repertoires in COVID-19. The assay was immunoSEQ multiplex PCR, and TCRdb's table has in-frame clones only and misses some. The repertoire includes approximately 250,000 clones, around four fifths of them detected once, and 4.2% sits in the top ten. The specimen was peripheral blood. These receptors all stem from a man aged 60-69 years with acute or convalescent COVID-19. Both conserved end residues are trimmed from each CDR3.

v_gene: TRBV5-1
CDR3aa: ASSLVGQGADTQY

v_gene: TRBV6-2/TRBV6-3
CDR3aa: ASSYEDRVGDGYT

v_gene: TRBV7-3
CDR3aa: ASSRQGRLTDTQY

v_gene: TRBV21-1
CDR3aa: ASSPSDWAPEPGGYT

v_gene: TRBV4-2
CDR3aa: ASSQAGTSGGGEQF

v_gene: TRBV6-1
CDR3aa: ASSEGPRDRDPYEQY

v_gene: TRBV24-1
CDR3aa: ATSDAGTVGNEQF

v_gene: TRBV4-2
CDR3aa: ASSLFQGRGADTQY

v_gene: TRBV30
CDR3aa: AWSALSGNTIY

v_gene: TRBV13
CDR3aa: ASSLRSYNEQF

v_gene: TRBV6-1
CDR3aa: ASSGTSSLVSYNEQF

v_gene: TRBV24-1
CDR3aa: ATSDFPGGSYEQY

v_gene: TRBV6-2/TRBV6-3
CDR3aa: ASSYEQGAYEQY

v_gene: TRBV6-5
CDR3aa: ASSTDRYTGNTIY

v_gene: TRBV29-1
CDR3aa: SVEGGQGANEQF

v_gene: TRBV4-1
CDR3aa: ASSQVGQGTEAF

v_gene: TRBV5-6
CDR3aa: ASSLVMGGQY

v_gene: TRBV28
CDR3aa: ASSQPGQGREKLF

v_gene: TRBV7-6
CDR3aa: ASSLGLAGGGYEQY

v_gene: TRBV7-9
CDR3aa: ASSQTRGPLH

v_gene: TRBV2
CDR3aa: ASRQTSGQETQY

v_gene: TRBV6-5
CDR3aa: ASSYSGVGNQPQH

v_gene: TRBV3-1/TRBV3-2
CDR3aa: ASSQDDIRRNSVGGYT

v_gene: TRBV4-1
CDR3aa: ASSHPGTGGREQY

v_gene: TRBV5-6
CDR3aa: ASSRDRLSPLH

v_gene: TRBV7-3
CDR3aa: ASSFGQVQN

v_gene: TRBV12-3/TRBV12-4
CDR3aa: ASSLRGNYGYT

v_gene: TRBV10-1
CDR3aa: ASSESLAGGNEQF

v_gene: TRBV4-2
CDR3aa: ASSLRVSSGNTIY

v_gene: TRBV7-6
CDR3aa: ASSQGADTQY

v_gene: TRBV20-1
CDR3aa: SARGGTFAF